The source of this TCR beta chain is a study of monozygotic twins with inflammatory bowel disease. Findings and limits, study-wide: Distinguishing T cell subtypes was not possible.

Blood, under 3 ml, was drawn per donor. Eight separate reactions for every sample produced the cDNA. Amplification used two nested PCRs: around 15 cycles, then approximately 10 cycles, on TCRalpha/TCRbeta cDNA. TCRdb reprocessed the 5' RACE reads; each CDR3 protein has one entry and no DNA is given. Seen in this sample are about 450,000 distinct CDR3 sequences; the ten most common clones hold 2.4%. The CDR3 length is 14 residues. CDR1 and CDR2 from the germline V gene are MNHEY and SVGEGT. Comments on this clonotype: Its antigen remains unidentified.

Sequenced sample: blood. The chain carries TRBV6-2 or TRBV6-3 and TRBJ1-2; TCRdb lists TRBD1, though no DNA is available to test this call. The source of this sequence is a human donor with ulcerative colitis or Crohn's disease, or a healthy co-twin of an affected twin (not recorded which). CDR3 region: CASSKPGRYYGYTF.